The entry below describes one T cell receptor beta chain. This entry is derived from a study of blood T cell repertoires in COVID-19. Original analysis: By means of reference gene primer amplification, nucleated cell counts were estimated. TCRdb's copy holds only in-frame clones and misses some; the assay was immunoSEQ multiplex PCR. That table furnishes V, J and clone size, whereas the DNA furnished D and trimming. Among roughly 41,000 clones listed, over 75% were seen once. Sample: peripheral blood. This TCR was recovered from an elderly woman with acute or convalescent COVID-19.

CDR3 in DNA: TGTGCTAGTGGGATACAAGATACGCAGTATTTT. It codes for CASGIQDTQYF. V usage is TRBV12-5 and J usage is TRBJ2-3; D gene uncertain. Germline V gene lookup returns CDR1 LGHNT and CDR2 FRNRAP. This CDR3 spans 11 amino acids. V was clipped by 6 bases and J by 5 bases, with 6 bases between them.